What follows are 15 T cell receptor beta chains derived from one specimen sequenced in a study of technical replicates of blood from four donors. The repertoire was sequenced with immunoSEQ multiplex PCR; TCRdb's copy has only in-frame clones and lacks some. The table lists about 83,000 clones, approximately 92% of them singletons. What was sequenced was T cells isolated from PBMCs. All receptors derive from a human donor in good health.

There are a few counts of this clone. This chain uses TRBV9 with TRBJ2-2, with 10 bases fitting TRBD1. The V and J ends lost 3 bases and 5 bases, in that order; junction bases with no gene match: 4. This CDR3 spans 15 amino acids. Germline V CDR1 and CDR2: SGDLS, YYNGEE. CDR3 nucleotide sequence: TGTGCCAGCAGCGGAGGACAGGGGGTTACCGGGGAGCTGTTTTTT. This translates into CASSGGQGVTGELFF.

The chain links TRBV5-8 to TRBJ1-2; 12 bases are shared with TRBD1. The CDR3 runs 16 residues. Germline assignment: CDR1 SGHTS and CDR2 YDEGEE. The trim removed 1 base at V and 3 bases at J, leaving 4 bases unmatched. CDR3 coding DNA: TGTGCCAGCAGCTTGCCGGGACAGGGGGCTTACTATGGCTACACCTTC. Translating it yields CASSLPGQGAYYGYTF.

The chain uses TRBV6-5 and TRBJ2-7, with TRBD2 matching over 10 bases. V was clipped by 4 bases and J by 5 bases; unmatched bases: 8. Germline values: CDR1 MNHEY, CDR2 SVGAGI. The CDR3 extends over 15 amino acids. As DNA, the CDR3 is TGTGCCAGCAGTTCCGCTAGCGGGAGTGGAAACGAGCAGTACTTC. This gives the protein CASSSASGSGNEQYF.

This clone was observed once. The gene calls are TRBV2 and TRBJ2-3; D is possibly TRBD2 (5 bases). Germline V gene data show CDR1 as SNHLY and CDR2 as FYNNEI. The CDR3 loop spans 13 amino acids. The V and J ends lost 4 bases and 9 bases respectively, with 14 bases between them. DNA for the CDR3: TGTGCCAGCAGTGTTGACCAAGCGGACACGCAGTATTTT. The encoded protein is CASSVDQADTQYF.

The DNA for the CDR3 is TGCGCCAGCAGCCGCGCCGGGACAGGGAGCAATCAGCCCCAGCATTTT. It encodes CASSRAGTGSNQPQHF. This chain links TRBV4-1 with TRBJ1-5, with TRBD1 matching over 9 bases. CDR3 length: 16 amino acids. The V segment lost 4 bases and the J segment 1 base; nucleotides outside the gene matches: 5. Germline V CDR1 and CDR2: MGHRA, YSYEKL.

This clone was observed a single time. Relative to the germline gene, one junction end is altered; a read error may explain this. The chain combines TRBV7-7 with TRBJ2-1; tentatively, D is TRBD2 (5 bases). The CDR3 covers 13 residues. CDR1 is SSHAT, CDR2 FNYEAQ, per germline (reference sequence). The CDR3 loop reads CASSLATRGEQFF. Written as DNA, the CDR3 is TGTGCTAGCAGCTTAGCTACCCGGGGTGAGCAGTTCTTC.

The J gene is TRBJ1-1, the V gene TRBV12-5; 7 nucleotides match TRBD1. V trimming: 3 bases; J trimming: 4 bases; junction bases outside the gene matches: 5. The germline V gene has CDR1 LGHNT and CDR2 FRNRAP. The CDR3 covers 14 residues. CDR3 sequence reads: CASGFQGVGTEAFF. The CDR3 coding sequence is TGTGCTAGTGGTTTCCAGGGGGTCGGCACTGAAGCTTTCTTT.

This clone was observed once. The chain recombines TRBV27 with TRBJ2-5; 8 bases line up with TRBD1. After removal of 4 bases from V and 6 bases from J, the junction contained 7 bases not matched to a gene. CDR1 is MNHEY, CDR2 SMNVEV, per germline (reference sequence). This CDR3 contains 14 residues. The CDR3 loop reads CASSSGTGLQTQYF. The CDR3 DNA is TGTGCCAGCAGTTCGGGGACAGGCTTACAGACCCAGTACTTC.

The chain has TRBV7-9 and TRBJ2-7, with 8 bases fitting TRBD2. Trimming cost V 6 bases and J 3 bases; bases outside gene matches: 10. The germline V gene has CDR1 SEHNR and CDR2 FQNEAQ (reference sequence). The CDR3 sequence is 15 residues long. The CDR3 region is CASRSSTSGHYEQYF. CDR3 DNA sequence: TGTGCCAGCAGGAGTTCCACTAGCGGACACTACGAGCAGTACTTC.

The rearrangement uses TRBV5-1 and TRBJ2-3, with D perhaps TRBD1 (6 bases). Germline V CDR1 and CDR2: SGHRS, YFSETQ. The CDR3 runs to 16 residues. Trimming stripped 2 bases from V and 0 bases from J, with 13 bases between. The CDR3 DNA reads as TGCGCCAGCAGCTTCTATTCGGACAGTAGCACAGATACGCAGTATTTT. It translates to CASSFYSDSSTDTQYF.

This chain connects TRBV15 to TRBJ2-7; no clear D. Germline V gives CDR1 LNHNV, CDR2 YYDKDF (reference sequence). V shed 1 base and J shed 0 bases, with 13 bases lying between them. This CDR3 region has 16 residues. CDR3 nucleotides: TGTGCCACCAGCAGAGTACTTCCGAGAAGCTCCTACGAGCAGTACTTC. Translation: CATSRVLPRSSYEQYF.

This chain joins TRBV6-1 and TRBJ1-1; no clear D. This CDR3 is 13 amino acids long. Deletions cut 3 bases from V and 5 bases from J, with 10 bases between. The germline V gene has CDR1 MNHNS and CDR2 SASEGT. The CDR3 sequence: CASSEYPRTEAFF. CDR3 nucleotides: TGTGCCAGCAGTGAGTACCCGAGGACTGAAGCTTTCTTT.

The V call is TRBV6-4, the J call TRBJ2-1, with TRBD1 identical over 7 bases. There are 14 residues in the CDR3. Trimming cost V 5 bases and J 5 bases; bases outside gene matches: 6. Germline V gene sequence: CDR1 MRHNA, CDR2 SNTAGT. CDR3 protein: CASSIGTEDNEQFF. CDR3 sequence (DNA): TGTGCCAGCAGTATCGGGACAGAGGACAATGAGCAGTTCTTC.

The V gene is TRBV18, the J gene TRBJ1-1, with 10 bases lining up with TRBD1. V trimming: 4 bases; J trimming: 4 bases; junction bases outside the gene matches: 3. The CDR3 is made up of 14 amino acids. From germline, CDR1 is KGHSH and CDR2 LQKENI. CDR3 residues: CASSLTGGGTEAFF. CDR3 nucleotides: TGTGCCAGCTCACTGACAGGGGGCGGCACTGAAGCTTTCTTT.

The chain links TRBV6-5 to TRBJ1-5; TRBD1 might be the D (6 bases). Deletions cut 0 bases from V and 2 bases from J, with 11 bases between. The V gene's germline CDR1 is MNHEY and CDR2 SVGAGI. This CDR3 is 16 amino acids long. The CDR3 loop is CASSYSIAGGNQPQHF. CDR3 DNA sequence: TGTGCCAGCAGTTACTCGATCGCAGGGGGCAATCAGCCCCAGCATTTT.